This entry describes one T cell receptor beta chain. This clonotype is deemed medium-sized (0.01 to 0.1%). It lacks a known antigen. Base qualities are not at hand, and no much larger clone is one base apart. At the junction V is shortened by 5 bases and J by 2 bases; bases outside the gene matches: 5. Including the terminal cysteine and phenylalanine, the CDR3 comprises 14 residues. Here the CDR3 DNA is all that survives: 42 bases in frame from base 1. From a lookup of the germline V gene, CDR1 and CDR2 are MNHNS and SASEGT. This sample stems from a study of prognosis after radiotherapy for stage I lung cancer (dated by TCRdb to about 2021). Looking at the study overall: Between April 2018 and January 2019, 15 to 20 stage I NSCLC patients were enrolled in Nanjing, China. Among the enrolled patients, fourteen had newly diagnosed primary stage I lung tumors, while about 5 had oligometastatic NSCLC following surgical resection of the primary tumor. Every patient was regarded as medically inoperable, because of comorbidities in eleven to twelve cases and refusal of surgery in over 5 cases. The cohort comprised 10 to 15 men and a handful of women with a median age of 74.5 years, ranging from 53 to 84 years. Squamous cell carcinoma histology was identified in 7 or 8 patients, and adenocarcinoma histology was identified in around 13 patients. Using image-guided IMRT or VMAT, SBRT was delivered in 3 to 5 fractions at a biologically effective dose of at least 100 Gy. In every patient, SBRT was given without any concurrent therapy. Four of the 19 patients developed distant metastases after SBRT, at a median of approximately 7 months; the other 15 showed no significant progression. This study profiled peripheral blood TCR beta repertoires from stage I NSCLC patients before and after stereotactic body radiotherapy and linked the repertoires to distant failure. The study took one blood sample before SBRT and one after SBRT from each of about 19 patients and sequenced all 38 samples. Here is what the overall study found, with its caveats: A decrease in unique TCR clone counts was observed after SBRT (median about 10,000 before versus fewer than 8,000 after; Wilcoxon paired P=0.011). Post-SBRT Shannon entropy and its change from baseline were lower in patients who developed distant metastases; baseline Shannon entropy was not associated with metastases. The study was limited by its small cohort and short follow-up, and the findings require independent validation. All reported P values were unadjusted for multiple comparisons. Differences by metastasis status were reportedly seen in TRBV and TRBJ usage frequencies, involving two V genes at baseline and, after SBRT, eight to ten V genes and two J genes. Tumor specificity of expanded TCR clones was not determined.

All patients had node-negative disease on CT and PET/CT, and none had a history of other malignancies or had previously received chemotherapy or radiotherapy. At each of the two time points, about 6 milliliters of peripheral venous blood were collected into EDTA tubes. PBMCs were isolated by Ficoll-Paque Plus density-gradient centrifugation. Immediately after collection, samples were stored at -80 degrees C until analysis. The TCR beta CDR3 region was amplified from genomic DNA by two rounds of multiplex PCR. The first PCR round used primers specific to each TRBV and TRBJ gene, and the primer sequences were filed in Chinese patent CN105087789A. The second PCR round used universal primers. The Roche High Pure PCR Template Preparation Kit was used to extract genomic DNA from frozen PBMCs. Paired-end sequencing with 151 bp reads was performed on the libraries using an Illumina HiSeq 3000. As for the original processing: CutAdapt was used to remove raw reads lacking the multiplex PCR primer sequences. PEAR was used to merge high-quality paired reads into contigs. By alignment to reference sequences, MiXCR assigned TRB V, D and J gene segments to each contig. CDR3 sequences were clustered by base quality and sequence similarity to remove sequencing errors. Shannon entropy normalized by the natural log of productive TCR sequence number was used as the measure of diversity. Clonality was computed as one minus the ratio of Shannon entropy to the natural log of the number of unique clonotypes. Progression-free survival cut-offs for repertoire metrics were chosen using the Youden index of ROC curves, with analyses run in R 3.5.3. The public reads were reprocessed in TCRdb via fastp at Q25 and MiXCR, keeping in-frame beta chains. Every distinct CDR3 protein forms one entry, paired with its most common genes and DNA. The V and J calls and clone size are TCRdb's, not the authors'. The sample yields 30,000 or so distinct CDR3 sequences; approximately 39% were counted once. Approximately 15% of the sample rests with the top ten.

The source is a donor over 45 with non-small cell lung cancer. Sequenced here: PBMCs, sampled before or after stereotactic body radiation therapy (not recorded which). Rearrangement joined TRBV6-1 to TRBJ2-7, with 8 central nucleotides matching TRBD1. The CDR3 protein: CASSRDRSPYEQYF. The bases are TGTGCCAGCAGTCGGGACAGGTCCCCCTACGAGCAGTACTTC.